This entry lists 29 T cell receptor beta chains sequenced from one sample in a study. TCRdb itself ran the RT-PCR reads through MiXCR, one entry per CDR3 protein. The table records 550,000 to 750,000 distinct CDR3 sequences, over 12% of them present only once. Specimen: memory CD4+ T cells from blood. These receptor sequences come from a female donor in good health, serving as a healthy control.

The genes are TRBV4-3 and TRBJ2-4; 7 bases align to TRBD1. The CDR3 runs 19 residues. Germline V gene lookup returns CDR1 LGHNA and CDR2 YSLEER. The junction had 13 bases not matched to a gene; V was cut back by 0 bases and J by 2 bases. CDR3 protein: CASSQDPTGAGNTKNIQYF. The CDR3 nucleotides read TGCGCCAGCAGCCAAGACCCCACAGGGGCTGGAAACACCAAAAACATTCAGTACTTC.

This clonotype showed up just a few times. This rearrangement joins TRBV15 to TRBJ1-5, with TRBD1 as a possible D gene (6 bases). The germline V gene encodes CDR1 LNHNV and CDR2 YYDKDF (reference sequence). The CDR3 runs to 14 residues. The V gene lost 6 bases and the J gene lost 3 bases, with 12 bases spanning the gap. The CDR3 nucleotides are TGTGCCACCAGTGGGGGCTTTTACAATCAGCCCCAGCATTTT. The encoded protein is CATSGGFYNQPQHF.

This chain connects TRBV7-2 to TRBJ2-7; maybe TRBD2 (5 bases). CDR1 SGHTA and CDR2 FQGNSA come from the germline V gene. CDR3 length: 16 amino acids. V gave up 1 base and J gave up 0 bases, with 13 bases separating them. CDR3 nucleotide sequence: TGTGCCAGCAGCTTAGGACCAGGCGGGCCCTCCTACGAGCAGTACTTC. Residues: CASSLGPGGPSYEQYF.

This clonotype was counted between two and nine times. V usage is TRBV3-1 and J usage is TRBJ2-1; D remains ambiguous. The V gene's germline CDR1 is LGHDT and CDR2 YNNKEL (reference sequence). Trimming took off 2 bases at V and 7 bases at J, with 12 bases between the two ends. The CDR3 runs to 14 residues. The CDR3 reads CASSQSASENEQFF. The CDR3 DNA is TGTGCCAGCAGCCAATCGGCCTCGGAGAATGAGCAGTTCTTC.

This sequence joins TRBV5-1 and TRBJ2-7; 9 positions agree with TRBD2. CDR1 and CDR2 from the germline V gene are SGHRS and YFSETQ. Trimming cost V 4 bases and J 2 bases; bases outside gene matches: 7. There are 15 residues in the CDR3. CDR3 sequence reads: CASSARTSAAYEQYF. The CDR3 DNA reads TGCGCCAGCAGCGCTAGGACTAGCGCTGCCTACGAGCAGTACTTC.

The gene calls are TRBV9 and TRBJ1-3; D ambiguous. Germline CDR1 reads SGDLS; CDR2 reads YYNGEE. Trimming shortened V by 4 bases and J by 9 bases, and 11 bases separated the two germline ends. CDR3 length equals 12 residues. The chain's CDR3 is CASSLEAGTIYF. The CDR3 region has the DNA TGTGCCAGCAGCCTAGAAGCGGGCACCATATATTTT.

In this sample, this clonotype turned up many times. The chain has TRBV7-2 and TRBJ2-7; weak D call: TRBD2 (5 bases). CDR1 SGHTA and CDR2 FQGNSA come from the germline V gene. Between the trimmed V and J ends, which lost 5 bases and 6 bases, there was a span of 14 bases. The length of the CDR3 is 13 residues. The CDR3 coding sequence is TGTGCCAGCAGCCCCCTCGCGGGTGGCGAGCAGTACTTC. This codes for CASSPLAGGEQYF.

V is TRBV4-2 and J is TRBJ2-1, with 11 bases matching TRBD2. The CDR3 extends over 18 amino acids. Germline CDR1 reads LGHNA; CDR2 reads YNFKEQ. J was trimmed by 2 bases and V by 4 bases; bases with no gene match: 10. The CDR3 bases are TGTGCCAGCAGCCTCCGGACTAGCGGGTCTCGTACCTACAATGAGCAGTTCTTC. Amino acids: CASSLRTSGSRTYNEQFF.

This clonotype was recorded a few times. The genes are TRBV7-2 and TRBJ1-5; D unclear. V lost 5 bases and J lost 0, with 11 bases in between. The CDR3 consists of 15 residues. Germline lookup yields CDR1 SGHTA and CDR2 FQGNSA. The CDR3 DNA reads as TGTGCCAGCAGCAAGGAGGCTTATAGCAATCAGCCCCAGCATTTT. Translation: CASSKEAYSNQPQHF. Full variable domain (missing parts from reference TRBV7-2 and TRBJ1-5): GAGVSQSPSNKVTEKGKDVELRCDPISGHTALYWYRQSLGQGLEFLIYFQGNSAPDKSGLPSDRFSAERTGGSVSTLTIQRTQQEDSAVYLCASSKEAYSNQPQHFGDGTRLSIL.

This clonotype has only a few counts. The rearrangement links TRBV18 to TRBJ1-3; no reliable D call. In germline, CDR1 is KGHSH, CDR2 LQKENI. The V and J ends lost 1 base and 4 bases respectively, with 11 bases between them. The length of the CDR3 is 15 residues. In DNA form, the CDR3 reads TGTGCCAGCTCACCACTCCGAAGCTCCGGAAACACCATATATTTT. It specifies CASSPLRSSGNTIYF.

This clonotype was recorded many times. The chain is built from TRBV29-1 and TRBJ1-1; D uncertain. Germline CDR1 SQVTM, CDR2 ANQGSEA. Trimming pared 4 bases from V and 1 base from J, leaving 10 bases between. This CDR3 is built from 13 residues. The CDR3 nucleotides read TGCAGCGTTGTATTGGCAGCGAACACTGAAGCTTTCTTT. Residues: CSVVLAANTEAFF. The variable domain in full, completed from reference TRBV29-1 and TRBJ1-1, reads SAVISQKPSRDICQRGTSLTIQCQVDSQVTMMFWYRQQPGQSLTLIATANQGSEATYESGFVIDKFPISRPNLTFSTLTVSNMSPEDSSIYLCSVVLAANTEAFFGQGTRLTVV.

This clonotype has ten or more counts. The chain joins TRBV20-1 to TRBJ2-7; 7 nucleotides line up with TRBD1. J was trimmed by 3 bases and V by 6 bases; bases with no gene match: 11. Germline loops: CDR1 DFQATT, CDR2 SNEGSKA (reference sequence). This CDR3 has 14 amino acids. The CDR3 spells CSAVTTRQGYEQYF. CDR3 DNA sequence: TGCAGTGCCGTGACGACTCGACAGGGCTACGAGCAGTACTTC.

This clonotype was counted between two and nine times. The junction differs from germline at one of its ends, possibly a read error. The chain has TRBV7-7 and TRBJ1-3, with no clear D. CDR1 SSHAT and CDR2 FNYEAQ come from the germline V gene (reference sequence). The CDR3 contains 16 residues. The CDR3 reads CASSLGRGSSGNTIYF. CDR3 DNA: TGTGCTAGCAGCTTAGGCCGGGGATCCTCTGGAAACACCATATATTTT.

This clonotype was counted only a few times. CDR3 amino acids: CASSEPTGANGYTF. DNA for the CDR3: TGTGCCAGCAGCGAACCCACAGGGGCTAATGGCTACACCTTC. The chain combines TRBV5-6 with TRBJ1-2, with 7 nucleotides matching TRBD1. Germline-derived CDR1 and CDR2 are SGHDT and YYEEEE. The length of the CDR3 is 14 residues. With V trimmed by 4 bases and J by 6 bases, 9 bases remained unmatched.

This clonotype was seen a handful of times. The chain joins TRBV7-6 to TRBJ2-1; D is ambiguous. The V gene's germline CDR1 is SGHVS and CDR2 FNYEAQ. V was shortened by 5 bases and J by 10 bases, with 12 bases between the two germline ends. The CDR3 contains 12 residues. The CDR3 loop reads CASSPPVGEQFF. The CDR3 coding sequence is TGTGCCAGCAGCCCCCCCGTAGGGGAGCAGTTCTTC.

The gene calls are TRBV19 and TRBJ2-1; a possible D gene is TRBD2 (6 bases). Germline V gene data show CDR1 as LNHDA and CDR2 as SQIVND (reference sequence). V lost 7 bases to trimming and J lost 0 bases, with 10 bases between them. The CDR3 has 14 amino acids. The CDR3 is CASKTSSSYNEQFF. DNA of the CDR3: TGTGCCAGTAAGACTAGTAGCTCCTACAATGAGCAGTTCTTC.

This clonotype was picked up many times. The rearrangement joins TRBV20-1 to TRBJ1-2; no reliable D call. V was clipped by 5 bases and J by 3 bases, with 16 bases between them. This CDR3 has 14 amino acids. Germline lookup yields CDR1 DFQATT and CDR2 SNEGSKA (reference sequence). CDR3 loop: CSAGMPDGDYGYTF. Here the CDR3 DNA reads TGCAGTGCTGGAATGCCGGACGGCGACTATGGCTACACCTTC.

The chain employs TRBV19 and TRBJ1-5; possibly TRBD1 for D (6 bases). The V gene lost 5 bases and the J gene lost 6 bases, with 14 bases spanning the gap. The CDR3 covers 14 residues. Germline values: CDR1 LNHDA, CDR2 SQIVND (reference sequence). CDR3 in amino acids: CASSGSGGLQPQHF. The DNA for the CDR3 is TGTGCCAGTAGTGGATCCGGGGGCCTTCAGCCCCAGCATTTT.

This clonotype was counted many times. The rearrangement uses TRBV12-3 or TRBV12-4 and TRBJ1-3; D is perhaps TRBD1 (5 bases). The length of the CDR3 is 15 residues. V gave up 3 bases and J gave up 0 bases, with 9 bases separating them. CDR3 nucleotide sequence: TGTGCCAGCAGTTTCTCAGGGATCTCTGGAAACACCATATATTTT. Translated: CASSFSGISGNTIYF.

The table lists this clonotype with a few counts. The chain uses TRBV20-1 and TRBJ2-7, with a tentative D call TRBD2 (5 bases). CDR3 length equals 12 residues. Trimming pared 5 bases from V and 4 bases from J, leaving 12 bases between. Germline V lookup: CDR1 DFQATT, CDR2 SNEGSKA (reference sequence). CDR3 loop: CSAWRARYEQYF. The CDR3 DNA reads TGCAGTGCTTGGCGGGCGAGGTACGAGCAGTACTTC.

This clonotype was observed a handful of times. The chain uses TRBV4-1 and TRBJ2-1, with 11 bases fitting TRBD2. Germline CDR1 reads MGHRA; CDR2 reads YSYEKL. Trimming cost V 6 bases and J 6 bases; bases outside gene matches: 10. This CDR3 is 16 amino acids long. The CDR3 region has the DNA TGCGCCAGCAGACCTGGGCTAGCGGGAGGTTCCAATGAGCAGTTCTTC. Translated, it gives CASRPGLAGGSNEQFF.

This clonotype has a handful of counts. The V call is TRBV27, the J call TRBJ2-7; maybe TRBD1 (6 bases). Trimming left V 5 bases short and J 0 bases short, with 17 bases between. The CDR3 extends over 16 amino acids. Germline V gene data show CDR1 as MNHEY and CDR2 as SMNVEV (reference sequence). In DNA, the CDR3 is TGTGCCAGCAGTACCCGACAGGCCCTAAGCTCCTACGAGCAGTACTTC. The encoded protein is CASSTRQALSSYEQYF.

This clonotype has more than one count but fewer than ten. The chain couples TRBV20-1 to TRBJ2-7, with D possibly matching TRBD2 (5 bases). The V gene's germline CDR1 is DFQATT and CDR2 SNEGSKA (reference sequence). CDR3 length equals 10 residues. V was clipped by 7 bases and J by 3 bases, with 7 bases between them. CDR3 loop: CSVGGYEQYF. The CDR3 coding sequence is TGCAGTGTAGGAGGCTACGAGCAGTACTTC.

By frequency in the sample, this clonotype is medium-sized. The chain couples TRBV7-2 to TRBJ2-3, with 8 nucleotides matching TRBD2. Germline trimming cut 1 base from V and 1 base from J; bases unmatched to any gene: 7. CDR3 length: 17 amino acids. Germline CDR1 and CDR2: SGHTA and FQGNSA. The CDR3 loop reads CASSLERGGLGTDTQYF. As DNA, the CDR3 is TGTGCCAGCAGCTTAGAACGGGGGGGCCTGGGCACAGATACGCAGTATTTT.

Note on this clonotype: A much larger clone differs from this one at a single base, so this may be a read error. This chain uses TRBV20-1 with TRBJ2-3; TRBD2 aligns across 7 bases. Germline values: CDR1 DFQATT, CDR2 SNEGSKA (reference sequence). This CDR3 has 15 residues. CDR3 bases: TGCAGAGCTAATGTACCGGGACTAAGCACAGATACGCAGTATTTT. As protein: CRANVPGLSTDTQYF.

The chain carries TRBV7-3 and TRBJ2-2; TRBD2 might be the D (6 bases). V lost 2 bases, J lost 6 bases, and 19 bases lay in between. The germline CDR1 and CDR2 sequences are SGHTA and FQGTGA. There are 17 residues in the CDR3. CDR3 in amino acids: CASSLAGLSGSAGELFF. CDR3 DNA: TGTGCCAGCAGCTTAGCGGGGTTGTCGGGGAGCGCCGGGGAGCTGTTTTTT.

The chain carries TRBV2 and TRBJ2-3; 12 nucleotides agree with TRBD2. Germline V gene sequence: CDR1 SNHLY, CDR2 FYNNEI. This CDR3 is 15 amino acids long. V trimming: 6 bases; J trimming: 7 bases; junction bases outside the gene matches: 8. CDR3 sequence (DNA): TGTGCCAGCAGCCTCCGGACTAGCGGGATGAATACGCAGTATTTT. This gives the protein CASSLRTSGMNTQYF.

This clonotype was picked up a small number of times. The chain is built from TRBV18 and TRBJ2-5; TRBD2 matches at 15 bases. Germline V gene sequence: CDR1 KGHSH, CDR2 LQKENI. The V segment lost 0 bases and the J segment 5 bases; nucleotides outside the gene matches: 1. CDR3 size: 16 residues. In nucleotides, the CDR3 is TGTGCCAGCTCACCACCGGGACTAGCGGGAGGCGAGACCCAGTACTTC. It is translated as CASSPPGLAGGETQYF. Together with reference TRBV18 and TRBJ2-5, the CDR3 gives the full variable domain: NAGVMQNPRHLVRRRGQEARLRCSPMKGHSHVYWYRQLPEEGLKFMVYLQKENIIDESGMPKERFSAEFPKEGPSILRIQQVVRGDSAAYFCASSPPGLAGGETQYFGPGTRLLVL.

This clonotype has a count of ten or more. The chain carries TRBV7-2 and TRBJ1-2, with 8 bases identical to TRBD1. This CDR3 spans 17 amino acids. Germline V CDR1 and CDR2: SGHTA, FQGNSA. With V trimmed by 0 bases and J by 4 bases, 10 bases remained unmatched. CDR3 protein: CASSLAGQGALRYGYTF. Here the CDR3 DNA reads TGTGCCAGCAGCTTAGCGGGGCAGGGGGCGCTTCGCTATGGCTACACCTTC.